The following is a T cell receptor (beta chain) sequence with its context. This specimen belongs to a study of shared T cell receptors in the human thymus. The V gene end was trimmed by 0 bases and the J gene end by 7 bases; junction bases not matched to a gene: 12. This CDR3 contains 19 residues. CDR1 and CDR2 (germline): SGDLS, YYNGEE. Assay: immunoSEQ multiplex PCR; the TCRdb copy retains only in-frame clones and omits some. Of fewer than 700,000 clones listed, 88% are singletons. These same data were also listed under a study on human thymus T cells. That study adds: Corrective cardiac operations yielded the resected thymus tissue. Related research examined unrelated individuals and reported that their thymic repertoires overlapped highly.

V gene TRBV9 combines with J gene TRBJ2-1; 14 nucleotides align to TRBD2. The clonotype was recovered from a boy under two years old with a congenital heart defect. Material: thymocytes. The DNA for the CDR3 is TGTGCCAGCAGCGTAGGTGGGACTAGCGGGAGAAGTCGAAGGAATGAGCAGTTCTTC. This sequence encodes CASSVGGTSGRSRRNEQFF.